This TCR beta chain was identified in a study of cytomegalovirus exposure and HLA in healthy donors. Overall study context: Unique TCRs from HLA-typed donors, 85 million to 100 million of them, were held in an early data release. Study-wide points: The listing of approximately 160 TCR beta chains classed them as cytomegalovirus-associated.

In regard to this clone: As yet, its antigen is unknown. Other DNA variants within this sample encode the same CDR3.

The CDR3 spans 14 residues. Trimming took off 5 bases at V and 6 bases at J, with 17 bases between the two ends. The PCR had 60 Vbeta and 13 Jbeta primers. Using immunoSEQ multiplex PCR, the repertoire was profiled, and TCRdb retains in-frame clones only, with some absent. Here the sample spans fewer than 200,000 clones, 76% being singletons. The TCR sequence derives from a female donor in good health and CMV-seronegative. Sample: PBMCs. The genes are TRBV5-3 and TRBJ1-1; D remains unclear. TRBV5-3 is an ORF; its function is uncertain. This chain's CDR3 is CARSDPGYNAEAFF. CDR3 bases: TGTGCCAGAAGTGACCCCGGGTACAATGCTGAAGCTTTCTTT.